Following are 2 T cell receptor beta chains from one sample sequenced in a study of T cell responses to AZD1222 COVID-19 vaccine (dated by TCRdb to about 2021). What this sample's time point label stands for: about 28 days (+/-7) after the second vaccine dose. The treatment or condition label here, explained by the study, means: meningococcal conjugate vaccine given as trial control. Libraries came from the immunoSEQ multiplex PCR assay. The table was pulled from immuneACCESS by TCRdb, which kept in-frame rearrangements only. Such tables lose some clones; where checked, under half of the loss comes from unresolved V genes, and the rest has no known cause. The sample has around 200,000 clones on record, 85% to 95% of them singletons. Around 0.97% of the sample goes to the ten largest clones. Sequencing was performed on peripheral blood, taken 28 days after the second dose of the MenACWY control vaccine. The receptors shown here come from an adult who received the MenACWY meningococcal vaccine as a control.

The chain is built from TRBV2 and TRBJ1-4; D possibly corresponds to TRBD1 (5 bases). Germline loops: CDR1 SNHLY, CDR2 FYNNEI. Trimming left V 5 bases short and J 5 bases short, with 15 bases between. The CDR3 loop spans 15 amino acids. The CDR3 DNA sequence: TGTGCCAGCAGTCGGATGGCAGGGCCAAATGAAAAACTGTTTTTT. Translating it yields CASSRMAGPNEKLFF. The full variable domain, its missing parts supplied by reference TRBV2 and TRBJ1-4, is EPEVTQTPSHQVTQMGQEVILRCVPISNHLYFYWYRQILGQKVEFLVSFYNNEISEKSEIFDDQFSVERPDGSNFTLKIRSTKLEDSAMYFCASSRMAGPNEKLFFGSGTQLSVL.

This chain links TRBV2 with TRBJ1-5, with D tentatively TRBD1 (6 bases). Trimming took off 7 bases at V and 1 base at J, with 14 bases between the two ends. Germline V CDR1 and CDR2: SNHLY, FYNNEI. This CDR3 has 15 residues. CDR3: CASKGGQGSNQPQHF. CDR3 DNA sequence: TGTGCCAGCAAAGGGGGGCAGGGCAGCAATCAGCCCCAGCATTTT.